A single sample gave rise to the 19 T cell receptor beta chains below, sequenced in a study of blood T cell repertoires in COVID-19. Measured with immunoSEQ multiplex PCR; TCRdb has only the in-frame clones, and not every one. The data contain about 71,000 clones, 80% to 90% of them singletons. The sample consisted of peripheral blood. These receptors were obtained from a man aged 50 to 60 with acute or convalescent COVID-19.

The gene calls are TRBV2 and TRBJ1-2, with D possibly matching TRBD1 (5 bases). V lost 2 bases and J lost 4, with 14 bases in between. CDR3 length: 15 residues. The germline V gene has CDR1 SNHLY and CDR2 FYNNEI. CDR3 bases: TGTGCCAGCAGTGAACAGGGCCTTAAGGGCTATGGCTACACCTTC. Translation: CASSEQGLKGYGYTF.

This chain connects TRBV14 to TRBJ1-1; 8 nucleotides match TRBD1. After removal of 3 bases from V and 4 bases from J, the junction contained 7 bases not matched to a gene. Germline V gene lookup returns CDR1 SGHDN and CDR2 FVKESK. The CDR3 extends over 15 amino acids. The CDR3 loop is CASSQTRDRFTEAFF. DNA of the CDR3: TGTGCCAGCAGCCAGACCCGGGACAGGTTCACTGAAGCTTTCTTT.

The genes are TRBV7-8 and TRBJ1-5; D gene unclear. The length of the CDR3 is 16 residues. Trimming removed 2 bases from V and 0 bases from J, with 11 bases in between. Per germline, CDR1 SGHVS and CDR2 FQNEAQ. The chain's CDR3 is CASSLSRSNSNQPQHF. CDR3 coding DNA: TGTGCCAGCAGCTTATCTAGGAGTAATAGCAATCAGCCCCAGCATTTT.

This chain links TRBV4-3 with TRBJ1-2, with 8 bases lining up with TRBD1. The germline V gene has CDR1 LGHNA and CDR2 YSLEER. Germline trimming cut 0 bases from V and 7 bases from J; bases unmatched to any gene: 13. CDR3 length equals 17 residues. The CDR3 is CASSQDITGGPRRGYTF. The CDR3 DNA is TGCGCCAGCAGCCAAGATATCACAGGGGGGCCTCGGCGTGGCTACACCTTC.

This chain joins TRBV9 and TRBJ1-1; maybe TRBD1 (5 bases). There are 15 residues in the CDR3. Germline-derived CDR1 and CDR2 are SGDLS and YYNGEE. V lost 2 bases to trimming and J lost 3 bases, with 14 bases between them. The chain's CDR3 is CASSVGTYTDTEAFF. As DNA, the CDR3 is TGTGCCAGCAGCGTCGGGACTTACACGGACACTGAAGCTTTCTTT.

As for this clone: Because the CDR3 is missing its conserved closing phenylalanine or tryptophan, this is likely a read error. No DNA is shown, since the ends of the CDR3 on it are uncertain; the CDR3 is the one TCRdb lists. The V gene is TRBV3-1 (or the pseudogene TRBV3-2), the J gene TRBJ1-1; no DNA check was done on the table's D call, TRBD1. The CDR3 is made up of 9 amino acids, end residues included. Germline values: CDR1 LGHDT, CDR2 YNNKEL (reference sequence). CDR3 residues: CASSQGQGL.

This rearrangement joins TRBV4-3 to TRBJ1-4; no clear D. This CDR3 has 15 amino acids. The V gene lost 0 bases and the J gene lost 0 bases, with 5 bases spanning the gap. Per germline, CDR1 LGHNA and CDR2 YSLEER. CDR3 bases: TGCGCCAGCAGCCAAGATAAAACAACTAATGAAAAACTGTTTTTT. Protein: CASSQDKTTNEKLFF.

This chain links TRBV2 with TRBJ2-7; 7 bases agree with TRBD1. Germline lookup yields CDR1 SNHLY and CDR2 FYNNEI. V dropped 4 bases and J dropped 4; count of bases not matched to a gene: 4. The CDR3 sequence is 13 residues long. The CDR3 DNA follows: TGTGCCAGCAGTGTACAGGGGTTTTACGAGCAGTACTTC. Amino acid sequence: CASSVQGFYEQYF.

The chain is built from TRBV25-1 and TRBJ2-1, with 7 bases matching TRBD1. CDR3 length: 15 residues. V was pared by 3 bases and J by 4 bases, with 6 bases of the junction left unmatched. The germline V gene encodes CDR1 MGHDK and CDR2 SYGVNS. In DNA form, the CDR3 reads TGTGCCAGCAGTGACCCGGGACAGACTTACAATGAGCAGTTCTTC. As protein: CASSDPGQTYNEQFF.

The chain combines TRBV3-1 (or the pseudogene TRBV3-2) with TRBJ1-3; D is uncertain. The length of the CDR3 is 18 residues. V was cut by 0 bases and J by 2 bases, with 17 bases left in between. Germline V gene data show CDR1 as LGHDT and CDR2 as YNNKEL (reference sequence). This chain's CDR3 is CASSQEAQTWVAGNTIYF. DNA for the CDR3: TGTGCCAGCAGCCAAGAAGCCCAGACTTGGGTGGCTGGAAACACCATATATTTT.

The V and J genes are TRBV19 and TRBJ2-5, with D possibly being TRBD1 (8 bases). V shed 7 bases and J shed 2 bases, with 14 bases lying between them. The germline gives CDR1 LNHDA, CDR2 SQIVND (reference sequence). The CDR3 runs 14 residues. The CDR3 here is CASNGQGGQETQYF. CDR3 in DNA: TGTGCCAGTAACGGACAGGGAGGGCAAGAGACCCAGTACTTC.

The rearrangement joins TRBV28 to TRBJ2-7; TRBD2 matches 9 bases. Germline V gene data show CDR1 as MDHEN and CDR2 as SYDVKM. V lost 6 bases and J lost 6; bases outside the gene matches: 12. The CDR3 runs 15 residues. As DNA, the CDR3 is TGTGCCAGCAGGGGTAGCGGGAGAACACGGGGCGAGCAGTACTTC. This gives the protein CASRGSGRTRGEQYF.

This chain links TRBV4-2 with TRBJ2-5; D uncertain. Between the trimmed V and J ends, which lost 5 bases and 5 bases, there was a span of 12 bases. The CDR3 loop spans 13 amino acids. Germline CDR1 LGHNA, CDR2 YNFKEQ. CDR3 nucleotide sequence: TGTGCCAGCAGCAAAAGGCCGGAGGAGACCCAGTACTTC. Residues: CASSKRPEETQYF.

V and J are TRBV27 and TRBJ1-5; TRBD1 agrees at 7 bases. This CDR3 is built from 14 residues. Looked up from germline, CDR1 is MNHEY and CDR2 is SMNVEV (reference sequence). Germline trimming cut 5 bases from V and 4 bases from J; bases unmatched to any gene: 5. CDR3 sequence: CASSPLDRNQPQHF. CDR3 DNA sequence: TGTGCCAGCAGTCCATTGGACAGGAATCAGCCCCAGCATTTT.

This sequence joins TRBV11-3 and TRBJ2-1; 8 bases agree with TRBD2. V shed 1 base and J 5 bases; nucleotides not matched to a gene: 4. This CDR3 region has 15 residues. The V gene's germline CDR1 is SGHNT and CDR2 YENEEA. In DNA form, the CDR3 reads TGTGCCAGCAGCTTAGTCGCGGGAGGCAACAATGAGCAGTTCTTC. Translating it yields CASSLVAGGNNEQFF.

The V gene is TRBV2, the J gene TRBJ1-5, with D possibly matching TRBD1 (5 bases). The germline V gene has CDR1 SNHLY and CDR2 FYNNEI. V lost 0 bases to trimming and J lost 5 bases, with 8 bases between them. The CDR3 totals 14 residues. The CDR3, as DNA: TGTGCCAGCAGTGAAGCAGGGGAGGATCAGCCCCAGCATTTT. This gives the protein CASSEAGEDQPQHF.

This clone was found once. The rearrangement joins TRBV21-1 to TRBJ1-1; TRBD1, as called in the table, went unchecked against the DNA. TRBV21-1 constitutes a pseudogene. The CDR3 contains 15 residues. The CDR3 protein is CASNDRLPMNTEAFF. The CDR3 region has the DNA TGTGCCAGCAATGACAGGCTCCCCATGAACACTGAAGCTTTCTTT.

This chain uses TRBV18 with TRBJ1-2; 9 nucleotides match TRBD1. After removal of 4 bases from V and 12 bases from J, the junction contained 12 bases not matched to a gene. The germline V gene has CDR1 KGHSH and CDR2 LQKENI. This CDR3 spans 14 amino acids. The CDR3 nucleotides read TGTGCCAGCTCACGGGGGACAGGGACCTATGAGGACACCTTC. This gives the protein CASSRGTGTYEDTF.

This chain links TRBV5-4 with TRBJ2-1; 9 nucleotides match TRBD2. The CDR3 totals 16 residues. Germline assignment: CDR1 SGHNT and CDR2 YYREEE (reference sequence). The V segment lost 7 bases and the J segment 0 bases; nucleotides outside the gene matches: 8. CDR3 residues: CASSGGRANSYNEQFF. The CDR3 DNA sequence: TGTGCCAGCTCGGGCGGGAGGGCAAACTCCTACAATGAGCAGTTCTTC. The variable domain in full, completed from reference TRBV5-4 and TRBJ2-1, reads ETGVTQSPTHLIKTRGQQVTLRCSSQSGHNTVSWYQQALGQGPQFIFQYYREEENGRGNFPPRFSGLQFPNYSSELNVNALELDDSALYLCASSGGRANSYNEQFFGPGTRLTVL.